This entry describes one TCR beta chain. The antigen is unknown. From RNA transcripts, TCR beta CDR3 regions were amplified. HTBI primers were used for first-round RT-PCR of the TCR CDR3. TCRdb itself ran the multiplex PCR reads through MiXCR, one entry per CDR3 protein. The sample contains hundreds of thousands of distinct CDR3 sequences, 20% of which appear only once. The sample originates from a study of T cells in Graves' hyperthyroidism and ophthalmopathy. Study overall: Peripheral blood draws took place at initial diagnosis, ahead of any treatment. The study, taken as a whole, reports: Model output signaled ophthalmopathy a median about seven months ahead of onset. Most thyroid-expanded clonotypes above 0.001 were also found in blood.

It was 10 ml of fresh peripheral blood that supplied the PBMCs. The CDR3 loop spans 14 amino acids. Germline CDR1 DFQATT, CDR2 SNEGSKA (reference sequence). The germline V and J ends were trimmed by 6 bases and 6 bases, with 17 bases remaining between them. Sample: blood. This sequence originates from a man between 40 and 49 years old with Graves' ophthalmopathy. The gene calls are TRBV20-1 and TRBJ2-2, with D possibly being TRBD2 (5 bases). The CDR3 reads CSAPRSGGAGELFF. The DNA for the CDR3 is TGCAGTGCCCCGCGATCCGGAGGTGCCGGGGAGCTGTTTTTT.